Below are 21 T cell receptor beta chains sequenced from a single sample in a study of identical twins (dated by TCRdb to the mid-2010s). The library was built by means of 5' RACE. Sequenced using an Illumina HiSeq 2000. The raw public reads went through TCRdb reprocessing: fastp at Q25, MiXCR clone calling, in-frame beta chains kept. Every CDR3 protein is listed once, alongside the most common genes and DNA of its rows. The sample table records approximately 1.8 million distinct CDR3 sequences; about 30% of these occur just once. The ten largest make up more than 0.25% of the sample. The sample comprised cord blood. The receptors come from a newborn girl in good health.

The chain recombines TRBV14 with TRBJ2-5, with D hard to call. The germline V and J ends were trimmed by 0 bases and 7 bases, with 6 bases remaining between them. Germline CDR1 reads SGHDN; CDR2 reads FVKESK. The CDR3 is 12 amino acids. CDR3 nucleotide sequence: TGTGCCAGCAGCCAAGATCGGTTGACCCAGTACTTC. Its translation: CASSQDRLTQYF.

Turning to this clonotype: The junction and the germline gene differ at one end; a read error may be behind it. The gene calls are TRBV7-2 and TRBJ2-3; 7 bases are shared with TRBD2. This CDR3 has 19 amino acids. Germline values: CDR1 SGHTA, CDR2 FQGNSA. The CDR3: CASSPLRTTRREFTDTLYF. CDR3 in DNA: TGTGCCAGCAGCCCTCTACGAACTACAAGGCGGGAGTTCACAGATACGCTGTATTTT.

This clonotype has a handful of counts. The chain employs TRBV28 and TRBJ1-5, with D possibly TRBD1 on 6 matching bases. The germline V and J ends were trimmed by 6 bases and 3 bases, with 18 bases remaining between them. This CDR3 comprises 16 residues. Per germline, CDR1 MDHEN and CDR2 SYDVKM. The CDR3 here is CASRFGGARNNQPQHF. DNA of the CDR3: TGTGCCAGCAGGTTTGGGGGGGCGCGTAACAATCAGCCCCAGCATTTT.

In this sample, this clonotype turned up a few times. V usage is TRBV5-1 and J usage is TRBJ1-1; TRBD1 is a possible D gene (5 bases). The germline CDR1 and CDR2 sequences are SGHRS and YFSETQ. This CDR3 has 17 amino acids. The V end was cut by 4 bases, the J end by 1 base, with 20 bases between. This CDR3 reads CASSPLGTTGWNTEAFF. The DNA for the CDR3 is TGCGCCAGCAGCCCCCTAGGGACCACAGGATGGAACACTGAAGCTTTCTTT.

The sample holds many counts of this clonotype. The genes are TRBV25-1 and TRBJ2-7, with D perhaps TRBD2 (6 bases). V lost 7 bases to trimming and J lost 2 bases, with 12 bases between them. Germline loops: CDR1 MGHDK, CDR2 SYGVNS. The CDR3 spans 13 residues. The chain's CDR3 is CASMLAGTYEQYF. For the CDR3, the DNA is TGTGCCAGCATGTTGGCGGGGACCTACGAGCAGTACTTC.

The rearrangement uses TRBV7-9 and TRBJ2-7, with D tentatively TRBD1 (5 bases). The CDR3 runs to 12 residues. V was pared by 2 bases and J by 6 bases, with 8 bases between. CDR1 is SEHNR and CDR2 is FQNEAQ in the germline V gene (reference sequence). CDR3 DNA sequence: TGTGCCAGCAGCTTAAGCAGGGCCGAGCAGTACTTC. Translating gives CASSLSRAEQYF.

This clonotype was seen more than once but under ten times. Here the CDR3 reads CASSPDGTGKGYSNQPQHF. DNA for the CDR3: TGTGCCAGCTCACCTGATGGGACAGGGAAGGGATATAGCAATCAGCCCCAGCATTTT. This chain connects TRBV18 to TRBJ1-5; 9 positions agree with TRBD1. Germline trimming cut 3 bases from V and 0 bases from J; bases unmatched to any gene: 12. The CDR3 runs to 19 residues. From germline, CDR1 is KGHSH and CDR2 LQKENI.

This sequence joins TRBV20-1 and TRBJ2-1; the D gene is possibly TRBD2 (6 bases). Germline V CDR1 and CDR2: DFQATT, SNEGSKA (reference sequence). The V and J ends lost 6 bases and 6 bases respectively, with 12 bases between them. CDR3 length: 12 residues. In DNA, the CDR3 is TGCAGTGCCCGGCTCGGGGGCAATGAGCAGTTCTTC. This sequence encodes CSARLGGNEQFF.

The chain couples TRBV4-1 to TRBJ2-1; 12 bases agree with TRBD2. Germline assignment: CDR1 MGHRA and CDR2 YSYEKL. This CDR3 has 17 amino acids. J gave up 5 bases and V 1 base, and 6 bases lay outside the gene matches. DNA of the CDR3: TGCGCCAGCAGCCAAGGGGTCCTAGCGGGAGGGAACAATGAGCAGTTCTTC. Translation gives CASSQGVLAGGNNEQFF.

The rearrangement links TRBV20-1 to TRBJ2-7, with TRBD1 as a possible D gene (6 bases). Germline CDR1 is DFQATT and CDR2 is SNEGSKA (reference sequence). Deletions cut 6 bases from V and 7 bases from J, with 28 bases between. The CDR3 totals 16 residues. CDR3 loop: CSAESSGAGSGNEQYF. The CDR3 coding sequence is TGCAGTGCCGAGAGCTCAGGGGCTGGGTCTGGAAATGAGCAGTACTTC.

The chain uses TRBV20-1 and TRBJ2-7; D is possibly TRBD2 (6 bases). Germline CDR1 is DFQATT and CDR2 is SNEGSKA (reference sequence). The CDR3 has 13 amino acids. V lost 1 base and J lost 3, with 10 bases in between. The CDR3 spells CSARVRDFYEQYF. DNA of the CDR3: TGCAGTGCTAGAGTGAGGGACTTCTACGAGCAGTACTTC.

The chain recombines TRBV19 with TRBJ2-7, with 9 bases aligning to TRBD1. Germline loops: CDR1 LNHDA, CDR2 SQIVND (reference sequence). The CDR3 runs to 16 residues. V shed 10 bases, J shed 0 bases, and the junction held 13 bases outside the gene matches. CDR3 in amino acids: CATKQTGTGSSYEQYF. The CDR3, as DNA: TGTGCCACAAAACAAACCGGGACAGGGAGCTCCTACGAGCAGTACTTC.

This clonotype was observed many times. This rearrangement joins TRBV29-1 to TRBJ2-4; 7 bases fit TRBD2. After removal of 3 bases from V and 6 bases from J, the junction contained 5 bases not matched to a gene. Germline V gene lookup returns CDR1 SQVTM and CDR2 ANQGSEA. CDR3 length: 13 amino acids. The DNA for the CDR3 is TGCAGCGTTGATCCGGGGGAGGGAAACATTCAGTACTTC. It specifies CSVDPGEGNIQYF.

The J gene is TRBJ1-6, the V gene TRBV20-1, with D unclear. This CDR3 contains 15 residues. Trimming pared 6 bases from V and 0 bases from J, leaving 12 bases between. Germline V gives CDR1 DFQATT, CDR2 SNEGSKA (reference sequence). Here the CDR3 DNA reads TGCAGTGCCTCCCCTTTGAGCTCCTATAATTCACCCCTCCACTTT. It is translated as CSASPLSSYNSPLHF.

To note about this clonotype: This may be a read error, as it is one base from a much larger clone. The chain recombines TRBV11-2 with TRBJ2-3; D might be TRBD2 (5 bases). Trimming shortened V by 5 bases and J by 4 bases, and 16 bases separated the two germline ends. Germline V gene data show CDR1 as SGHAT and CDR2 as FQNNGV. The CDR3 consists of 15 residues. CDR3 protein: CASSQTGSGADTQYF. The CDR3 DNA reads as TGTGCCAGCAGCCAGACTGGAAGCGGCGCAGATACGCAGTATTTT. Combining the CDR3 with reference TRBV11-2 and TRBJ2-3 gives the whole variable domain EAGVAQSPRYKIIEKRQSVAFWCNPISGHATLYWYQQILGQGPKLLIQFQNNGVVDDSQLPKDRFSAERLKGVDSTLKIQPAKLEDSAVYLCASSQTGSGADTQYFGPGTRLTVL.

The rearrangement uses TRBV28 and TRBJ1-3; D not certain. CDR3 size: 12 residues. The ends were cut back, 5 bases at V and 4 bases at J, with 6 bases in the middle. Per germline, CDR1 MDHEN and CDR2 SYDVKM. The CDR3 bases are TGTGCCAGCAGTCTCTTGGGAAACACCATATATTTT. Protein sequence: CASSLLGNTIYF.

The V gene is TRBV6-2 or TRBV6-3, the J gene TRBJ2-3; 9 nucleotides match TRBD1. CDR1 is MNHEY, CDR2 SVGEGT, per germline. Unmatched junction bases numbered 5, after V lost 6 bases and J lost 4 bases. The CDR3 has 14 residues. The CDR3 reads CASRPWTGADTQYF. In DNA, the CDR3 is TGTGCCAGCAGGCCCTGGACAGGGGCAGATACGCAGTATTTT.

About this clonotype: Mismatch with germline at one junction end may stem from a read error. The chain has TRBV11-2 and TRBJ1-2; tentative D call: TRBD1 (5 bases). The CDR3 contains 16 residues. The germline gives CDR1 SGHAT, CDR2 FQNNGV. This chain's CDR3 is CTSSLDLGRGVYGYTF. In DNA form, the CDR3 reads TGTACCAGCAGCTTAGATCTCGGGAGGGGTGTCTATGGCTACACCTTC.

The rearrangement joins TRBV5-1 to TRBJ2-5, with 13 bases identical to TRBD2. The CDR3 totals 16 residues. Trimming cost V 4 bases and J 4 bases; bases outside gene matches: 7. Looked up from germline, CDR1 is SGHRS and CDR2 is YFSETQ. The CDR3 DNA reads TGCGCCAGCAGCCCGCGGACTAGCGGGAGTGGAGAGACCCAGTACTTC. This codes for CASSPRTSGSGETQYF.

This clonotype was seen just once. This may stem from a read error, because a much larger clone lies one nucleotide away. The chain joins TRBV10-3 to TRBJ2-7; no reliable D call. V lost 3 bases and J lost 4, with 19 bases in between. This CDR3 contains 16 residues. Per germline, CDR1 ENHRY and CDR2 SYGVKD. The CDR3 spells CAISDSYSRSVYEQYF. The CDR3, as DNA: TGTGCCATCAGTGATTCCTATAGCAGGAGTGTTTACGAGCAGTACTTC.

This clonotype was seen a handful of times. The CDR3 spells CASKRLAGVLETQYF. CDR3 nucleotide sequence: TGTGCCAGCAAAAGACTAGCGGGAGTGTTAGAGACCCAGTACTTC. V and J are TRBV6-5 and TRBJ2-5; 12 positions match TRBD2. The junction had 7 bases not matched to a gene; V was cut back by 7 bases and J by 4 bases. The CDR3 consists of 15 residues. The germline V gene has CDR1 MNHEY and CDR2 SVGAGI.